This TCR beta chain originates from a study of blood T cells in healthy people across ages. Study observations and caveats: Naive T cell percentage by flow cytometry tracked strongly with beta diversity. The long-lived group displayed more naive CD4+ cells, plus higher diversity, than the aged donors did. The diversity estimates, figures obtained from one million T cells, were considered underestimates.

Investigators took 9.5 to 10 milliliters of peripheral blood from every donor. Primers used in a second PCR of about 7 to 12 cycles were a sample-barcoded 5' primer and a J-beta primer mix. TCRdb processed the 5' RACE reads anew with MiXCR; each CDR3 protein has one entry. The sample shows fewer than 800,000 distinct CDR3 sequences, around 21% of them seen only once. Germline CDR1 reads MNHNY; CDR2 reads SVGAGI (reference sequence). V was pared by 3 bases and J by 3 bases, with 9 bases between. The CDR3 is 13 amino acids. To note about this clonotype: Its antigen is unknown.

The source is a man between 70 and 80 years old in good health. The chain couples TRBV6-6 to TRBJ2-7; D unclear. The sequenced material came from blood. CDR3 sequence reads: CASSYVPHYEQYF. Written as DNA, the CDR3 is TGTGCCAGCAGTTATGTTCCGCACTACGAGCAGTACTTC.